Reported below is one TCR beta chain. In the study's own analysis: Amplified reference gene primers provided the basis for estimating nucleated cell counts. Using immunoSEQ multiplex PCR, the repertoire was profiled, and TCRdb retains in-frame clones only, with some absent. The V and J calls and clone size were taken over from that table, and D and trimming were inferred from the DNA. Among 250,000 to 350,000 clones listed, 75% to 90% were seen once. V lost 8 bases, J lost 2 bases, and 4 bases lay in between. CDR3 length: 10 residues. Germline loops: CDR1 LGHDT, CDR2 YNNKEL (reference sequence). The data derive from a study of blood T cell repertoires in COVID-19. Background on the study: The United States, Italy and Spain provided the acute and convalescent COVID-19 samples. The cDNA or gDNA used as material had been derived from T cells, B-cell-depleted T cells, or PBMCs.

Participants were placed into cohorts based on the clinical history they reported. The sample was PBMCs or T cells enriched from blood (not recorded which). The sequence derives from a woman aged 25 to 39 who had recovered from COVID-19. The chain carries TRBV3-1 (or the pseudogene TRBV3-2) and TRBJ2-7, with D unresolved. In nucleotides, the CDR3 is TGTGCCAGCGGCACCTACGAGCAGTACTTC. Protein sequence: CASGTYEQYF.